The TCR beta chain described here comes from a study of T cells after yellow fever vaccination. Across the whole study: SMART-Seq v4 Ultra Low Input prepared the low-cell-number fractions.

This clonotype came up many times. Its target is unknown. General study findings and limits: Reappearing after the booster were most of the clones from primary vaccination (96% CD4, 88% CD8). Any FACS-sorted repertoire could hold abundant clonotypes that contaminate it from the bulk population.

Trimming cost V 2 bases and J 5 bases; bases outside gene matches: 12. The CDR3 sequence is 16 residues long. From germline, CDR1 is SGHVS and CDR2 FNYEAQ. In TCRdb, the 5' RACE reads were re-called with MiXCR into one record per CDR3 protein. This sample carries tens of thousands of distinct CDR3 sequences, 7.5% to 8% of them seen once, and the ten largest clones take 41%. This chain connects TRBV7-6 to TRBJ2-7; 7 positions match TRBD2. The sequencing here drew on CD8+ T cells sorted from PBMCs, taken on the day of the yellow fever booster vaccination. This clonotype was sampled from a man between 25 and 39 years old who received the YFV17D yellow fever vaccine. CDR3 DNA sequence: TGTGCCAGCAGCTTATATGGGCCTAGCGGAACCAACGAGCAGTACTTC. As protein: CASSLYGPSGTNEQYF.